At least ten counts were recorded for the clone carrying this T cell receptor beta chain. This sample was taken from a study of naive and memory T cell subsets. The V and J ends lost 5 bases and 0 bases, in that order; junction bases with no gene match: 10. Germline V CDR1 and CDR2: DFQATT, SNEGSKA (reference sequence). There are 16 residues in the CDR3. An oligonucleotide containing a UMI was ligated to the 3' end of TCR cDNA. Ligated cDNA underwent four rounds of PCR with nested alpha and beta constant region primers and SP2. A single record per CDR3 protein comes from TCRdb applying MiXCR to the UMI-ligation and nested PCR reads. The profile shows 25,000 to 30,000 distinct CDR3 sequences, 5.2% of them singletons.

J is TRBJ2-5 and V is TRBV20-1; 9 positions match TRBD2. The receptor was isolated from an adult in good health. Sample: blood. In nucleotides, the CDR3 is TGCAGTGCTGCGGGAGGGTCTTCTTCGTACCAAGAGACCCAGTACTTC. Translation gives CSAAGGSSSYQETQYF.